Described below is a single TCR beta chain sequence and its context. Its antigen remains unidentified. The CDR3 has 18 residues. The germline V gene has CDR1 SNHLY and CDR2 FYNNEI. Trimming left V 6 bases short and J 0 bases short, with 21 bases between. The data derive from a study of T-cell memory formation after mild COVID-19. Study-level information: Clustering of TCRs was largely donor specific. Findings and caveats of the study: Pre-infection memory harbored some responding clones, suggesting cross-reactive memory joined.

5'RACE primed at constant segments yielded TCR alpha and TCR beta cDNA libraries bearing sample barcodes and UMIs. TCRdb redid the calling of the 5' RACE reads with MiXCR, one entry per CDR3 protein. The sample includes about 82,000 distinct CDR3 sequences, over 10% seen only once; the top ten take more than 35%. V gene TRBV2 combines with J gene TRBJ1-3, with a tentative D call TRBD1 (5 bases). What was sequenced was PBMCs or a T cell subset sorted from them (not recorded which). The source of this sequence is a man between 18 and 29 years old who had mild COVID-19 (a few samples of this study predate the infection). Cell type and time point are not known. CDR3: CASRTSPFQGYSGNTIYF. DNA for the CDR3: TGTGCCAGCAGGACAAGTCCTTTCCAGGGCTACTCTGGAAACACCATATATTTT. Based on the CDR3 plus reference TRBV2 and TRBJ1-3, the full variable domain is EPEVTQTPSHQVTQMGQEVILRCVPISNHLYFYWYRQILGQKVEFLVSFYNNEISEKSEIFDDQFSVERPDGSNFTLKIRSTKLEDSAMYFCASRTSPFQGYSGNTIYFGEGSWLTVV.